This TCR beta chain came from a study of cytomegalovirus exposure and HLA in healthy donors. Study-wide points: Listed as cytomegalovirus-associated were 150 to 200 TCR beta chains.

Clones were read by immunoSEQ multiplex PCR, and TCRdb kept only the in-frame ones, dropping some. The sample holds tens of thousands of clones, around 97% seen once. Details on this clone: The antigen is unknown.

CDR1 and CDR2 from the germline V gene are SGHNT and YYREEE (reference sequence). This CDR3 contains 16 residues. After removal of 2 bases from V and 7 bases from J, the junction contained 11 bases not matched to a gene. The V and J genes are TRBV5-4 and TRBJ2-1; 8 bases match TRBD2. This TCR came from a woman aged 18-35 years in good health and CMV-seropositive. Sequencing was performed on PBMCs. The CDR3: CASSLENGRAVNEQFF. In DNA, the CDR3 is TGTGCCAGCAGCTTAGAAAACGGGAGGGCCGTTAATGAGCAGTTCTTC.